One sample yielded the 11 T cell receptor beta chains listed below, sequenced in a study of blood T cells in healthy people across ages. Alongside a J-beta primer mix, a sample-barcoded 5' primer served in a second PCR lasting 7 to 11 cycles. In TCRdb, the 5' RACE reads were re-called with MiXCR into one record per CDR3 protein. The sample contains about 1.1 million distinct CDR3 sequences, under 40% of which appear only once. Sequencing was performed on blood. The receptors were gathered from a man aged 18-30 years in good health.

In its sample, this clonotype was seen a few times. This chain uses TRBV20-1 with TRBJ2-6; TRBD1 agrees at 9 bases. Per the germline V gene, CDR1 is DFQATT and CDR2 is SNEGSKA (reference sequence). The CDR3 runs 15 residues. V dropped 4 bases and J dropped 4; count of bases not matched to a gene: 5. The CDR3 region is CSANPQGAGANVLTF. CDR3 nucleotides: TGCAGTGCTAACCCACAGGGGGCCGGGGCCAACGTCCTGACTTTC.

The chain recombines TRBV3-1 with TRBJ1-6; D is ambiguous. The CDR3 runs 18 residues. V was shortened by 4 bases and J by 5 bases, with 21 bases between the two germline ends. Germline loops: CDR1 LGHDT, CDR2 YNNKEL (reference sequence). CDR3 bases: TGTGCCAGCAGCCGGAGGAAGGAAGGGAACTTCCATAATTCACCCCTCCACTTT. Its protein product is CASSRRKEGNFHNSPLHF.

The chain has TRBV3-1 and TRBJ1-2; possible D gene TRBD1, 6 bases. The CDR3 spans 15 residues. Trimming removed 1 base from V and 4 bases from J, with 13 bases in between. From germline, CDR1 is LGHDT and CDR2 YNNKEL (reference sequence). CDR3 coding DNA: TGTGCCAGCAGCCAAGCTCCAGGGGCGGGCTATGGCTACACCTTC. Translation gives CASSQAPGAGYGYTF.

The chain joins TRBV20-1 to TRBJ2-3; TRBD2 agrees at 7 bases. Germline V gene lookup returns CDR1 DFQATT and CDR2 SNEGSKA (reference sequence). Trimming removed 5 bases from V and 3 bases from J; junction bases left unmatched: 11. The CDR3 covers 15 residues. The CDR3 nucleotides read TGCAGTGCTCTCCGGACCTGGGGGGGGACAGATACGCAGTATTTT. Encoded protein: CSALRTWGGTDTQYF.

CDR3 nucleotides: TGTGCCAGCAGTTTTGAAGAGGGGGCTCGCCCCTACGAGCAGTACTTC. Its protein product is CASSFEEGARPYEQYF. The V call is TRBV27, the J call TRBJ2-7, with TRBD1 matching 7 bases. The CDR3 is 16 amino acids. The germline gives CDR1 MNHEY, CDR2 SMNVEV (reference sequence). The junction had 10 bases not matched to a gene; V was cut back by 3 bases and J by 2 bases.

This clonotype was seen more than once but under ten times. The chain combines TRBV12-3 or TRBV12-4 with TRBJ1-2, with a possible D match to TRBD1 (5 bases). This CDR3 comprises 13 residues. V was cut by 3 bases and J by 6 bases, with 11 bases left in between. CDR3 nucleotide sequence: TGTGCCAGCAGTTTTAGGGGCCGTAATGGCTACACCTTC. Its translation: CASSFRGRNGYTF.

The rearrangement links TRBV4-3 to TRBJ2-3, with a weak D call TRBD1 (6 bases). There are 15 residues in the CDR3. Germline V gene data show CDR1 as LGHNA and CDR2 as YSLEER. Trimming stripped 2 bases from V and 1 base from J, with 10 bases between. The CDR3 bases are TGCGCCAGCAGCCAAACAGGGTACGGCACAGATACGCAGTATTTT. Translation: CASSQTGYGTDTQYF.

The chain couples TRBV12-3 or TRBV12-4 to TRBJ2-4, with TRBD1 matching 8 bases. The CDR3 sequence is 14 residues long. Losses at the gene ends were 6 bases for V and 8 bases for J; bases not matched to a gene: 9. CDR3 nucleotide sequence: TGTGCCAGCAGCTCTTCGGGACAGGACTACATTCAGTACTTC. It translates to CASSSSGQDYIQYF.

This chain joins TRBV20-1 and TRBJ2-3; a possible D gene is TRBD2 (6 bases). In germline, CDR1 is DFQATT, CDR2 SNEGSKA (reference sequence). Trimming left V 3 bases short and J 4 bases short, with 20 bases between. The length of the CDR3 is 16 residues. For the CDR3, the DNA is TGCAGTGCTAGGCCGAGACTTAGCTGGGGGGCAGATACGCAGTATTTT. Amino acids: CSARPRLSWGADTQYF.

The V and J genes are TRBV7-9 and TRBJ1-1; D uncertain. Germline CDR1 reads SEHNR; CDR2 reads FQNEAQ (reference sequence). CDR3 size: 14 residues. CDR3 DNA sequence: TGTGCACTGACCCAGGAGTACATGAACACTGAAGCTTTCTTT. It translates to CALTQEYMNTEAFF.

This clonotype was seen repeatedly, ten times or more. V usage is TRBV7-8 and J usage is TRBJ2-3; TRBD2 might be the D (5 bases). Trimming shortened V by 5 bases and J by 3 bases, and 6 bases separated the two germline ends. The CDR3 sequence is 12 residues long. Germline V lookup: CDR1 SGHVS, CDR2 FQNEAQ. CDR3 nucleotide sequence: TGTGCCAGCAGCACTAGGACAGATACGCAGTATTTT. This encodes CASSTRTDTQYF.